The 10 T cell receptor beta chains presented below share a single source sample, sequenced in a study of blood T cells in healthy people across ages. A second PCR, run for about 7 to 11 cycles, used a sample-barcoded 5' primer plus a J-beta primer mix. TCRdb independently ran MiXCR on the 5' RACE reads; one entry per CDR3 protein. The table includes some 1.5 million distinct CDR3 sequences, about 28% detected once. The sequenced material came from blood. These receptors originate from a woman younger than 45 in good health.

Regarding this clonotype: A much larger clone sits a single nucleotide away, making a read error possible. The chain employs TRBV7-2 and TRBJ1-2, with D possibly matching TRBD1 (6 bases). V was shortened by 5 bases and J by 6 bases, with 13 bases between the two germline ends. The CDR3 is 13 amino acids. Germline CDR1 reads SGHTA; CDR2 reads FQGNSA. The CDR3 coding sequence is TGTGCCAGCAGCATCGGGGGGCGAGATGGCTACACCTTC. It codes for CASSIGGRDGYTF.

The chain combines TRBV4-1 with TRBJ1-4; no clear D gene. Trimming pared 1 base from V and 7 bases from J, leaving 7 bases between. This CDR3 is built from 13 residues. The germline CDR1 and CDR2 sequences are MGHRA and YSYEKL. This CDR3 is CASSQARTEKLFF. For the CDR3, the DNA is TGCGCCAGCAGCCAAGCCCGGACTGAAAAACTGTTTTTT.

The chain employs TRBV14 and TRBJ2-1; possibly TRBD1 or TRBD2 for D (5 bases each). The V gene's germline CDR1 is SGHDN and CDR2 FVKESK. The CDR3 runs to 17 residues. Trimming cost V 3 bases and J 10 bases, with 25 bases left between them. The CDR3 DNA follows: TGTGCCAGCAGCCAGGGACCCGGGCCCTCCTTTTCGTGGGAGCAGTTCTTC. Its translation: CASSQGPGPSFSWEQFF. The full variable domain, in which reference TRBV14 and TRBJ2-1 provide the parts outside the CDR3, is EAGVTQFPSHSVIEKGQTVTLRCDPISGHDNLYWYRRVMGKEIKFLLHFVKESKQDESGMPNNRFLAERTGGTYSTLKVQPAELEDSGVYFCASSQGPGPSFSWEQFFGPGTRLTVL.

This clonotype occurred many times. The J gene is TRBJ2-7, the V gene TRBV5-1; TRBD1 is a possible D gene (6 bases). Germline assignment: CDR1 SGHRS and CDR2 YFSETQ. The CDR3 spans 18 residues. V was pared by 3 bases and J by 2 bases, with 24 bases between. CDR3 sequence (DNA): TGCGCCAGCAGCTCCCCTGCGGTGGCAGGGGTGGCCACCTACGAGCAGTACTTC. Translated: CASSSPAVAGVATYEQYF.

The chain couples TRBV28 to TRBJ1-4, with D uncertain. Per germline, CDR1 MDHEN and CDR2 SYDVKM. The CDR3 is 13 residues long. V was trimmed by 10 bases and J by 10 bases, leaving 19 bases between them. This CDR3 reads CATRPVEDGKLFF. The CDR3 DNA reads as TGTGCCACCCGGCCTGTCGAGGATGGAAAACTGTTTTTT.

A single count supports this clonotype. This chain links TRBV20-1 with TRBJ2-3, with TRBD2 identical over 7 bases. The germline CDR1 and CDR2 sequences are DFQATT and SNEGSKA (reference sequence). The CDR3 covers 15 residues. V lost 4 bases, J lost 3 bases, and 10 bases stayed unmatched. CDR3 coding DNA: TGCAGTGCTATGAGTATCGCGGGGGTGACAGATACGCAGTATTTT. Translated: CSAMSIAGVTDTQYF.

This clonotype has a handful of counts. This rearrangement joins TRBV5-1 to TRBJ2-3; 8 positions agree with TRBD2. J gave up 4 bases and V 4 bases, and 8 bases lay outside the gene matches. Germline-derived CDR1 and CDR2 are SGHRS and YFSETQ. The CDR3 consists of 15 residues. As DNA, the CDR3 is TGCGCCAGCAGCCCGGGACTAGGTCAGGCAGATACGCAGTATTTT. Translated: CASSPGLGQADTQYF.

The chain carries TRBV27 and TRBJ1-5, with D unclear. The CDR3 sequence is 16 residues long. Trimming removed 5 bases from V and 5 bases from J, with 19 bases in between. The germline gives CDR1 MNHEY, CDR2 SMNVEV (reference sequence). CDR3 amino acids: CASSPRVGRSDQPQHF. The CDR3 DNA reads TGTGCCAGCAGTCCGCGCGTCGGCCGGTCGGATCAGCCCCAGCATTTT.

As regards this clonotype: This may come from a read error, since a much larger clone is one base off. The chain links TRBV20-1 to TRBJ1-2; D is undetermined. Germline V CDR1 and CDR2: DFQATT, SNEGSKA (reference sequence). V was clipped by 5 bases and J by 5 bases, with 18 bases between them. CDR3 length: 14 residues. The CDR3, as DNA: TGCAGTGCTCTCGTAGAGGGAGATCCGTATGGCTACACCTTC. Its protein product is CSALVEGDPYGYTF.

This clonotype has a count of ten or more. The chain employs TRBV10-3 and TRBJ2-7; D may be TRBD1 or TRBD2 (7 bases each). V was clipped by 0 bases and J by 4 bases, with 13 bases between them. The length of the CDR3 is 15 residues. Germline V gives CDR1 ENHRY, CDR2 SYGVKD. The CDR3: CAISESPGGGYEQYF. In DNA, the CDR3 is TGTGCCATCAGTGAGTCACCAGGGGGAGGGTACGAGCAGTACTTC.